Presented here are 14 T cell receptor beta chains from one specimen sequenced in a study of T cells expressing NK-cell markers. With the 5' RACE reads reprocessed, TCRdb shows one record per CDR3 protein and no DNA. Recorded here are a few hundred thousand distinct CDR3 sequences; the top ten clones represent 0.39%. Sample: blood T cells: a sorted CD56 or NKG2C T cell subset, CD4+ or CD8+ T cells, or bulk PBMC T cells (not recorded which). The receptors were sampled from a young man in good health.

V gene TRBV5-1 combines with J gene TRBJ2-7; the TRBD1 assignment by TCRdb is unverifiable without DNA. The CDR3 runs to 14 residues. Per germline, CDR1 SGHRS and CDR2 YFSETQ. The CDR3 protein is CASSATPGPSGQYF. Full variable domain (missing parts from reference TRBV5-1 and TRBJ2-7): KAGVTQTPRYLIKTRGQQVTLSCSPISGHRSVSWYQQTPGQGLQFLFEYFSETQRNKGNFPGRFSGRQFSNSRSEMNVSTLELGDSALYLCASSATPGPSGQYFGPGTRLTVT.

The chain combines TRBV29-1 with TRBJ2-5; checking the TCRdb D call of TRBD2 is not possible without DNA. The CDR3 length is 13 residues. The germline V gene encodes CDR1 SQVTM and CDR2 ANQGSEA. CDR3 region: CSVEKGPPETQYF.

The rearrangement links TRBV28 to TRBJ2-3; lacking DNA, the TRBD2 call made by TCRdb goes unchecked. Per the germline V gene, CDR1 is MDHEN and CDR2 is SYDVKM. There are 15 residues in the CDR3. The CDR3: CASRLRTSGTDTQYF.

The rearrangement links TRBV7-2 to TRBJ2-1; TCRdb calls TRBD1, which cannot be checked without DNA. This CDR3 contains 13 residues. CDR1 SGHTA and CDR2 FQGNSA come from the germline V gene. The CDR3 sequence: CASSLPGRDEQFF.

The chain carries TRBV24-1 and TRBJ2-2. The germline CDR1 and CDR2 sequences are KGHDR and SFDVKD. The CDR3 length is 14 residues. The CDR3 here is CATSGRLNTGELFF.

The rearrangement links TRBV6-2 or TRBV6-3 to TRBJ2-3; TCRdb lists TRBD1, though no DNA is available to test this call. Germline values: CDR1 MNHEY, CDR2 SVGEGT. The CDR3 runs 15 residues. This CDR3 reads CASSYLGVETDTQYF.

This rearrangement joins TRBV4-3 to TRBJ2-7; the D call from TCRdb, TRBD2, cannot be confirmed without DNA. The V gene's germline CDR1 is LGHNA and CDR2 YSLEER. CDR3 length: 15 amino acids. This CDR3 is CASSLMPAGSYEQYF.

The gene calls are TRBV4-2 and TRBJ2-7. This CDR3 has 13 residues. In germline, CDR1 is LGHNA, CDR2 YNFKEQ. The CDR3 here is CASSQGKNTPQYF.

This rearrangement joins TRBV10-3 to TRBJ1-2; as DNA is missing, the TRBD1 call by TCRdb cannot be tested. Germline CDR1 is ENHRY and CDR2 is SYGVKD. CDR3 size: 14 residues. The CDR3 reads CALNSGTGEFGYTF.

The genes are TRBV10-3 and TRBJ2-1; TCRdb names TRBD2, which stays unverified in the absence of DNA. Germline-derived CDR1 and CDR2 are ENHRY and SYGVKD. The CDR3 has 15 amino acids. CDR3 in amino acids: CAISSGTTNFNEQFF.

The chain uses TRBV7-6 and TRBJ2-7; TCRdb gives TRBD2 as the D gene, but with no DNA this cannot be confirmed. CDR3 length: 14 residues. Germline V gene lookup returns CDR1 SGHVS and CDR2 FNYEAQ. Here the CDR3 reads CASSRPQAPYEQYF.

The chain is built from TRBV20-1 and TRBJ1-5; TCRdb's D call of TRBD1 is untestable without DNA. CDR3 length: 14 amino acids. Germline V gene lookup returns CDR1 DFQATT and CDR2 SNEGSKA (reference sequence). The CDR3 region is CSASAGTGNQPQHF.

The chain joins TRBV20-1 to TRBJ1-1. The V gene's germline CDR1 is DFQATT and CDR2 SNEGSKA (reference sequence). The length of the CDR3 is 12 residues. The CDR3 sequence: CSVGVLNTEAFF.

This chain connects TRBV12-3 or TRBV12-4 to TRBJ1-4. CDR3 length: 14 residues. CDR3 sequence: CASRSRPTNEKLFF.